These 19 T cell receptor beta chains originate from one sample sequenced in a study of blood T cell repertoires in COVID-19. Data came from immunoSEQ multiplex PCR; TCRdb stores just in-frame clones and leaves some out. Of approximately 8,800 clones detected, 84% appear once; the ten largest clones hold roughly a sixth. The sequencing sample was made of peripheral blood. The receptors stem from a human donor with active COVID-19. The donor label of this sample is uncertain.

V usage is TRBV4-1 and J usage is TRBJ2-7, with TRBD2 matching over 8 bases. CDR3 length: 13 amino acids. J lost 7 bases, V lost 4 bases, and 6 bases had no gene match. The germline gives CDR1 MGHRA, CDR2 YSYEKL. As DNA, the CDR3 is TGCGCCAGCAGCCTATCTAGCGGGCGGGAGCAGTACTTC. This gives the protein CASSLSSGREQYF.

This rearrangement joins TRBV27 to TRBJ2-1; possible D gene TRBD2, 5 bases. From germline, CDR1 is MNHEY and CDR2 SMNVEV (reference sequence). The V and J ends lost 7 bases and 9 bases respectively, with 16 bases between them. The CDR3 length is 13 residues. The CDR3 nucleotides read TGTGCCAGCACTAGGGCGGGTCGAGGTGAGCAGTTCTTC. Translating it yields CASTRAGRGEQFF.

This clone was seen more than once but under ten times. The chain recombines TRBV27 with TRBJ1-5; D gene unclear. This CDR3 has 13 residues. V gave up 4 bases and J gave up 0 bases, with 4 bases separating them. The germline V gene has CDR1 MNHEY and CDR2 SMNVEV (reference sequence). The CDR3 loop reads CASSSHSNQPQHF. For the CDR3, the DNA is TGTGCCAGCAGTTCCCATAGCAATCAGCCCCAGCATTTT.

This clone was recorded only once. The chain carries TRBV7-2 and TRBJ1-2, with a weak D call TRBD1 (6 bases). This CDR3 comprises 16 residues. Per the germline V gene, CDR1 is SGHTA and CDR2 is FQGNSA. Trimming shortened V by 5 bases and J by 4 bases, and 20 bases separated the two germline ends. As DNA, the CDR3 is TGTGCCAGCAGCCGGGCGGGGGGCCGGAATACCTATGGCTACACCTTC. Encoded protein: CASSRAGGRNTYGYTF. Variable domain in full (rest from reference TRBV7-2 and TRBJ1-2): GAGVSQSPSNKVTEKGKDVELRCDPISGHTALYWYRQSLGQGLEFLIYFQGNSAPDKSGLPSDRFSAERTGGSVSTLTIQRTQQEDSAVYLCASSRAGGRNTYGYTFGSGTRLTVV.

The chain joins TRBV7-6 to TRBJ2-5, with unresolved D. CDR3 length equals 13 residues. Trimming shortened V by 5 bases and J by 8 bases, and 15 bases separated the two germline ends. The germline gives CDR1 SGHVS, CDR2 FNYEAQ. CDR3: CASSPEAARTQYF. CDR3 coding DNA: TGTGCCAGCAGCCCCGAGGCCGCCAGAACCCAGTACTTC.

In DNA form, the CDR3 reads TGTGCCAGCAGCCAGGGGTCCTACAATGAGCAGTTCTTC. This codes for CASSQGSYNEQFF. The chain joins TRBV12-3 or TRBV12-4 to TRBJ2-1; maybe TRBD1 (6 bases). V dropped 6 bases and J dropped 1 base, with 7 bases sitting between them. The CDR3 consists of 13 residues.

The chain joins TRBV11-3 to TRBJ2-7, with TRBD2 matching 10 bases. Germline trimming cut 4 bases from V and 2 bases from J; bases unmatched to any gene: 5. The CDR3 has 15 residues. Germline assignment: CDR1 SGHNT and CDR2 YENEEA. The CDR3 coding sequence is TGTGCCAGCAGCTCTAGCGGGAGATCCCCCTACGAGCAGTACTTC. This codes for CASSSSGRSPYEQYF.

This rearrangement joins TRBV27 to TRBJ2-1, with 8 bases aligning to TRBD2. In germline, CDR1 is MNHEY, CDR2 SMNVEV (reference sequence). This CDR3 has 14 amino acids. V lost 2 bases and J lost 10; bases outside the gene matches: 7. The DNA of the CDR3 is TGTGCCAGCAGTTTAATCGGGAGGGCCGGGGAGCAGTTCTTC. This codes for CASSLIGRAGEQFF.

This chain uses TRBV14 with TRBJ2-2; 9 bases line up with TRBD2. Germline CDR1 is SGHDN and CDR2 is FVKESK. V was pared by 4 bases and J by 4 bases, with 4 bases of the junction left unmatched. CDR3 length equals 15 residues. The CDR3 loop reads CASSLAGVPTGELFF. In DNA form, the CDR3 reads TGTGCCAGCAGCCTAGCGGGAGTACCCACCGGGGAGCTGTTTTTT. The entire variable domain, with the rest obtained from reference TRBV14 and TRBJ2-2, is as follows: EAGVTQFPSHSVIEKGQTVTLRCDPISGHDNLYWYRRVMGKEIKFLLHFVKESKQDESGMPNNRFLAERTGGTYSTLKVQPAELEDSGVYFCASSLAGVPTGELFFGEGSRLTVL.

The chain uses TRBV4-1 and TRBJ2-6, with no clear D. This CDR3 has 15 amino acids. Looked up from germline, CDR1 is MGHRA and CDR2 is YSYEKL. The V gene lost 2 bases and the J gene lost 2 bases, with 7 bases spanning the gap. Here the CDR3 DNA reads TGCGCCAGCAGCCAATCCCGGGCTGGGGCCAACGTCCTGACTTTC. Translated, it gives CASSQSRAGANVLTF.

CDR3 sequence reads: CASATRGLDEQYF. Written as DNA, the CDR3 is TGTGCCAGCGCCACCAGGGGGCTGGACGAGCAGTACTTC. V is TRBV27 and J is TRBJ2-7, with 8 bases that match TRBD1. Germline CDR1 reads MNHEY; CDR2 reads SMNVEV (reference sequence). Trimming removed 8 bases from V and 5 bases from J; junction bases left unmatched: 8. The CDR3 is 13 amino acids.

This clone has only a few counts. This rearrangement joins TRBV7-2 to TRBJ2-2; no clear D. This CDR3 has 16 amino acids. Germline CDR1 SGHTA, CDR2 FQGNSA. The V gene lost 5 bases and the J gene lost 0 bases, with 13 bases spanning the gap. DNA of the CDR3: TGTGCCAGCAGCACCAACTTTCCCGCGAACACCGGGGAGCTGTTTTTT. Translated, it gives CASSTNFPANTGELFF.

A few counts support this clone. J is TRBJ1-5 and V is TRBV30; 7 bases line up with TRBD1. The CDR3 consists of 14 residues. J was trimmed by 7 bases and V by 3 bases; bases with no gene match: 9. Germline lookup yields CDR1 GTSNPN and CDR2 SVGIG (reference sequence). The CDR3 protein is CAWRRQGERQPQHF. The CDR3 DNA sequence: TGTGCCTGGAGGCGGCAGGGGGAACGCCAGCCCCAGCATTTT.

V gene TRBV28 combines with J gene TRBJ2-5; 7 bases map to TRBD2. From germline, CDR1 is MDHEN and CDR2 SYDVKM. The ends lost 2 bases at V and 5 bases at J; junction bases unmatched: 17. There are 18 residues in the CDR3. Here the CDR3 reads CASSLRFGGSGGRETQYF. The CDR3 DNA reads TGTGCCAGCAGTTTACGTTTTGGCGGGAGTGGGGGGAGGGAGACCCAGTACTTC. The entire variable domain, with the rest obtained from reference TRBV28 and TRBJ2-5, is as follows: DVKVTQSSRYLVKRTGEKVFLECVQDMDHENMFWYRQDPGLGLRLIYFSYDVKMKEKGDIPEGYSVSREKKERFSLILESASTNQTSMYLCASSLRFGGSGGRETQYFGPGTRLLVL.

The V gene is TRBV5-4, the J gene TRBJ2-1; 8 bases map to TRBD2. The CDR3 totals 16 residues. Germline V gene sequence: CDR1 SGHNT, CDR2 YYREEE (reference sequence). V lost 3 bases, J lost 7 bases, and 12 bases stayed unmatched. In nucleotides, the CDR3 is TGTGCCAGCAGCTACCCGAGGGGCGGCGGGAGGAATGAGCAGTTCTTC. This encodes CASSYPRGGGRNEQFF.

This chain links TRBV30 with TRBJ1-4; maybe TRBD1 (5 bases). Germline V CDR1 and CDR2: GTSNPN, SVGIG (reference sequence). The CDR3 covers 12 residues. V was pared by 0 bases and J by 10 bases, with 9 bases between. The CDR3 here is CAWSVGDTKLFF. CDR3 nucleotide sequence: TGTGCCTGGAGTGTAGGGGATACAAAACTGTTTTTT.

The chain combines TRBV6-2 or TRBV6-3 with TRBJ1-6; 8 nucleotides match TRBD1. CDR1 and CDR2 (germline): MNHEY, SVGEGT. The trim removed 3 bases at V and 6 bases at J, leaving 7 bases unmatched. The CDR3 runs 16 residues. The DNA of the CDR3 is TGTGCCAGCAGTTATTTTCGACAGGGGCCTAATTCACCCCTCCACTTT. It is translated as CASSYFRQGPNSPLHF.

The chain joins TRBV6-6 to TRBJ2-1; D possibly corresponds to TRBD2 (6 bases). V shed 5 bases and J shed 1 base, with 18 bases lying between them. This CDR3 has 17 amino acids. Germline V gives CDR1 MNHNY, CDR2 SVGAGI (reference sequence). CDR3 bases: TGTGCCAGCAGTCAGAACCCCCCCAGCGGGTCCTACAATGAGCAGTTCTTC. This codes for CASSQNPPSGSYNEQFF.

This chain connects TRBV5-5 to TRBJ2-5; tentative D call: TRBD1 (5 bases). Germline V gene sequence: CDR1 SGHKS, CDR2 YYEKEE (reference sequence). This CDR3 is built from 14 residues. V lost 2 bases and J 2 bases, leaving 10 bases between the germline ends. CDR3 region: CASSFRQSQETQYF. The CDR3 bases are TGTGCCAGCAGCTTCCGACAGTCACAAGAGACCCAGTACTTC.